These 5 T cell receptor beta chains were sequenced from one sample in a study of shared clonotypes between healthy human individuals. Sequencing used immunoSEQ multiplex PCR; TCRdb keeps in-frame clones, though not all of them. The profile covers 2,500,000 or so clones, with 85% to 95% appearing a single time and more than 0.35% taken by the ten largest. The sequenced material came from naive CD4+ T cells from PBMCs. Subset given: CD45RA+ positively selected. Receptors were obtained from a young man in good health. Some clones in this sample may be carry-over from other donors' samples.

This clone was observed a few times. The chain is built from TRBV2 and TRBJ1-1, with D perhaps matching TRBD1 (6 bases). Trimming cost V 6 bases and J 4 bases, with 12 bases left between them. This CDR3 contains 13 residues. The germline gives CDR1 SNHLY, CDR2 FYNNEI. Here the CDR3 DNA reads TGTGCCAGCAGCCCTGACAGGAGCACTGAAGCTTTCTTT. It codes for CASSPDRSTEAFF.

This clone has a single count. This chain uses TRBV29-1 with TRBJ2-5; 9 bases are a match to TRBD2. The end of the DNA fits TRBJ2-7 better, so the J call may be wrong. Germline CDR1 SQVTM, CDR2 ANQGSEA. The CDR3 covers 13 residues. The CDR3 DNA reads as TGCAGCGCCCTAGCGGGGAGCTCCTACGAGCAGTACTTC. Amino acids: CSALAGSSYEQYF.

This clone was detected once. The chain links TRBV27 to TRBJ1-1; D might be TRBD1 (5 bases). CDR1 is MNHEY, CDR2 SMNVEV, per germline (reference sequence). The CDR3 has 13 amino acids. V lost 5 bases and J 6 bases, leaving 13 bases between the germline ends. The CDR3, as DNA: TGTGCCAGCAGTCCCTGGGGGTATGCTGAAGCTTTCTTT. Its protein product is CASSPWGYAEAFF.

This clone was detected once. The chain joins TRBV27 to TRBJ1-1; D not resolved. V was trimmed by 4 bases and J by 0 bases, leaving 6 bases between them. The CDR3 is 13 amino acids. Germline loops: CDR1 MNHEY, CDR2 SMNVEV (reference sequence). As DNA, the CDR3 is TGTGCCAGCAGTTGGTCCGTGAACACTGAAGCTTTCTTT. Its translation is CASSWSVNTEAFF.

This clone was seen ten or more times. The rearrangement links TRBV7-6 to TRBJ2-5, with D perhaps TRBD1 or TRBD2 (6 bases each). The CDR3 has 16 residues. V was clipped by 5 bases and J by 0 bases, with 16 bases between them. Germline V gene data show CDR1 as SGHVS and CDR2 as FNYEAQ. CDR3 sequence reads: CASSRGTWTDQETQYF. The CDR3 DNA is TGTGCCAGCAGCCGAGGGACTTGGACAGACCAAGAGACCCAGTACTTC.